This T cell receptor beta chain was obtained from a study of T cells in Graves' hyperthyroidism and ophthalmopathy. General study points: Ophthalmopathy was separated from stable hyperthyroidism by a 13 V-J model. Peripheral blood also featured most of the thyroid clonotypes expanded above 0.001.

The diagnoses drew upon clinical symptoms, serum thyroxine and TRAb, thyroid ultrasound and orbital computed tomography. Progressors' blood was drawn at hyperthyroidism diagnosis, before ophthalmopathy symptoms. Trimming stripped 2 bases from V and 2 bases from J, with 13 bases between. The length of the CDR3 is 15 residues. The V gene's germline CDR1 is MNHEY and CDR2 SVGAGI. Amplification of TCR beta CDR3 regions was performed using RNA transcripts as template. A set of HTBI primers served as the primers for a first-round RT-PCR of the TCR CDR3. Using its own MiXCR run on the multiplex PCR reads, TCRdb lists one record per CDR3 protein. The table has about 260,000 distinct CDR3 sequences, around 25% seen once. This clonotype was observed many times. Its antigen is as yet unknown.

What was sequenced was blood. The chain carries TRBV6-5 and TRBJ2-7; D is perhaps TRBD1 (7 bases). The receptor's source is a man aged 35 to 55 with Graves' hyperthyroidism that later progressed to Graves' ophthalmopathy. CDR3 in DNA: TGTGCCAGCAGTTACCTCCAGGGGGGAACCTACGAGCAGTACTTC. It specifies CASSYLQGGTYEQYF.